This TCR beta chain was sequenced in a study of cytomegalovirus exposure and HLA in healthy donors. Study conclusions and caveats: CMV antigen specificity of a few CMV-associated chains was confirmed in vitro. Rare TCR sequences predominated, though certain public TCRs were found in many donors.

In the case of this clone: The antigen is undetermined.

Vbeta (60) and Jbeta (13) primers were used in the PCR. Produced via immunoSEQ multiplex PCR; TCRdb's table is partial and in-frame only. Of under 120,000 clones listed, roughly 85% are singletons. V lost 3 bases to trimming and J lost 0 bases; unmatched junction nucleotides: 7. Germline CDR1 is SGDLS and CDR2 is YYNGEE. The length of the CDR3 is 17 residues. The sample comprised PBMCs. This TCR derives from a woman aged 40 to 50 in good health and CMV-seronegative. The chain combines TRBV9 with TRBJ2-3; 10 nucleotides line up with TRBD2. DNA for the CDR3: TGTGCCAGCAGCGGGGATAGCGGGAGGACGAGCACAGATACGCAGTATTTT. Translation: CASSGDSGRTSTDTQYF.